This T cell receptor (beta chain) is from a study of Ad26.COV2.S vaccination and SARS-CoV-2 variants. Study-level points and caveats: Recipients of either vaccine or placebo displayed similar breadth of non-spike TCRs. Researchers cautioned that TCR breadth and depth analyses may have underestimated total T cell responses.

Of note for this clone: Its cognate antigen is unknown.

Trimming removed 1 base from V and 3 bases from J, with 7 bases in between. Germline V gives CDR1 LNHDA, CDR2 SQIVND (reference sequence). The CDR3 has 13 amino acids. Produced via immunoSEQ multiplex PCR; TCRdb's table is partial and in-frame only. The sample has just over 350,000 clones, under 95% seen once. V gene TRBV19 combines with J gene TRBJ2-7; D perhaps matches TRBD2 (5 bases). The clonotype comes from a human donor who had recovered from COVID-19. This material consisted of peripheral blood, taken after recovery from COVID-19. CDR3 sequence: CASSIGTHYEQYF. The CDR3, as DNA: TGTGCCAGTAGTATAGGGACTCACTACGAGCAGTACTTC.